One and the same sample provided the 31 T cell receptor beta chains below, sequenced in a study of blood T cells in healthy people across ages. It was with a sample-barcoded 5' primer and a J-beta primer mix that a second PCR of about 7 to 12 cycles was run. TCRdb analysed the 5' RACE reads with MiXCR anew, one entry per CDR3 protein. Of hundreds of thousands of distinct CDR3 sequences listed, about a fifth were seen once; the top ten hold roughly 22%. Sequencing input: blood. These receptors all stem from a man aged 70 or older in good health.

The chain combines TRBV20-1 with TRBJ2-5, with 8 nucleotides matching TRBD2. Germline assignment: CDR1 DFQATT and CDR2 SNEGSKA (reference sequence). V lost 6 bases and J lost 5; bases outside the gene matches: 11. The CDR3 is made up of 14 amino acids. The CDR3 nucleotides are TGCAGTGCGACCGGGACTAGTCTTGTGGAGACCCAGTACTTC. Translating it yields CSATGTSLVETQYF.

The chain combines TRBV7-9 with TRBJ2-5; tentative D call: TRBD1 (7 bases). The CDR3 contains 15 residues. Trimming removed 0 bases from V and 11 bases from J, with 19 bases in between. CDR1 and CDR2 (germline): SEHNR, FQNEAQ (reference sequence). CDR3 residues: CASSLAAGQLNEQYF. CDR3 nucleotides: TGTGCCAGCAGCTTAGCGGCGGGACAGTTGAATGAGCAGTACTTC.

The chain links TRBV7-2 to TRBJ2-1; D gene unclear. The end of the DNA fits TRBJ2-7 better, so the J call may be wrong. Germline V gene sequence: CDR1 SGHTA, CDR2 FQGNSA. The CDR3 spans 13 residues. The CDR3 is CASSFLSSYEQYF. CDR3 sequence (DNA): TGTGCCAGCAGCTTTCTGAGCTCCTACGAGCAGTACTTC.

The chain couples TRBV12-3 or TRBV12-4 to TRBJ2-3; D perhaps matches TRBD2 (6 bases). Trimming shortened V by 2 bases and J by 2 bases, and 11 bases separated the two germline ends. CDR3 size: 15 residues. The CDR3 DNA is TGTGCCAGCAGTTTATACGCGGGAAACACAGATACGCAGTATTTT. It codes for CASSLYAGNTDTQYF.

About this clonotype itself: The junction departs from germline at one end; a sequencing error may be responsible. This chain links TRBV12-3 or TRBV12-4 with TRBJ1-5; D unclear. This CDR3 is 15 amino acids long. In nucleotides, the CDR3 is TGTGCCATCAGTGACTCCAGTCCCGGGCGTCAGCCCCAGCATTTT. This translates into CAISDSSPGRQPQHF.

V and J are TRBV6-5 and TRBJ2-1; D perhaps matches TRBD2 (6 bases). CDR3 size: 15 residues. Deletions cut 6 bases from V and 8 bases from J, with 20 bases between. In germline, CDR1 is MNHEY, CDR2 SVGAGI. The CDR3 sequence: CASRRGVLAKDEQFF. As DNA, the CDR3 is TGTGCCAGCAGGAGGGGCGTACTAGCTAAGGATGAGCAGTTCTTC.

In the case of this clonotype: No conserved phenylalanine or tryptophan is present at the end of the CDR3, so a read error is the likely explanation. V is TRBV29-1 and J is TRBJ1-1, with 11 bases matching TRBD1. CDR3 length equals 12 residues. V was clipped by 8 bases and J by 9 bases; unmatched bases: 8. Germline values: CDR1 SQVTM, CDR2 ANQGSEA. The CDR3 sequence is CSYSDRGLKAFL. In DNA form, the CDR3 reads TGCAGCTATTCGGACAGGGGGCTTAAAGCTTTCCTT.

This clonotype was counted a few times. The chain joins TRBV12-3 or TRBV12-4 to TRBJ1-1; the D gene is possibly TRBD1 (5 bases). V was trimmed by 7 bases and J by 8 bases, leaving 11 bases between them. This CDR3 is 11 amino acids long. The CDR3 sequence: CASTQGREAFF. The DNA for the CDR3 is TGTGCCAGCACCCAGGGACGGGAAGCTTTCTTT.

There are a few counts of this clonotype. The chain employs TRBV4-1 and TRBJ1-4; TRBD1 matches 9 bases. Germline CDR1 and CDR2: MGHRA and YSYEKL. Losses at the gene ends were 0 bases for V and 3 bases for J; bases not matched to a gene: 2. This CDR3 is built from 16 residues. CDR3 residues: CASSQEQGASNEKLFF. In DNA, the CDR3 is TGCGCCAGCAGCCAAGAACAGGGGGCATCTAATGAAAAACTGTTTTTT.

V and J are TRBV7-9 and TRBJ2-7; D gene uncertain. The germline V gene encodes CDR1 SEHNR and CDR2 FQNEAQ (reference sequence). V lost 0 bases, J lost 2 bases, and 14 bases lay in between. The length of the CDR3 is 16 residues. This chain's CDR3 is CASSLASTDVAYEQYF. Written as DNA, the CDR3 is TGTGCCAGCAGCTTAGCGAGTACGGACGTAGCCTACGAGCAGTACTTC.

The chain links TRBV10-3 to TRBJ2-1; D uncertain. This CDR3 region has 15 residues. Trimming removed 6 bases from V and 2 bases from J, with 14 bases in between. Germline V gene sequence: CDR1 ENHRY, CDR2 SYGVKD. The CDR3 nucleotides are TGTGCCATCAGCCCTATATCCGGCCCCTACAATGAGCAGTTCTTC. Translating it yields CAISPISGPYNEQFF.

This chain links TRBV20-1 with TRBJ2-1; 8 positions match TRBD2. The CDR3 is made up of 17 amino acids. J lost 10 bases, V lost 6 bases, and 23 bases had no gene match. Germline-derived CDR1 and CDR2 are DFQATT and SNEGSKA (reference sequence). The chain's CDR3 is CSAPLGGIAGSLGEQFF. Here the CDR3 DNA reads TGCAGTGCCCCTTTAGGGGGTATAGCGGGAAGCCTCGGCGAGCAGTTCTTC.

Many counts were recorded for this clonotype. The chain uses TRBV7-9 and TRBJ2-5; 9 bases agree with TRBD2. Per the germline V gene, CDR1 is SEHNR and CDR2 is FQNEAQ (reference sequence). The CDR3 has 14 amino acids. Losses at the gene ends were 0 bases for V and 4 bases for J; bases not matched to a gene: 0. CDR3 residues: CASSLASGRETQYF. For the CDR3, the DNA is TGTGCCAGCAGCTTAGCTAGCGGGAGAGAGACCCAGTACTTC.

The rearrangement uses TRBV7-9 and TRBJ1-4; D remains ambiguous. CDR3 length: 15 residues. Per germline, CDR1 SEHNR and CDR2 FQNEAQ (reference sequence). Between the trimmed V and J ends, which lost 5 bases and 0 bases, there was a span of 10 bases. The CDR3 DNA is TGTGCCAGCAGCCCTGCCATTGCAACTAATGAAAAACTGTTTTTT. Translating gives CASSPAIATNEKLFF.

The chain employs TRBV5-1 and TRBJ2-1; 11 bases are a match to TRBD1. J gave up 8 bases and V 4 bases, and 8 bases lay outside the gene matches. CDR1 SGHRS and CDR2 YFSETQ come from the germline V gene. This CDR3 is built from 15 residues. The CDR3 sequence: CASSTGQGAGYEQFF. For the CDR3, the DNA is TGCGCCAGCAGCACAGGACAGGGGGCTGGTTATGAGCAGTTCTTC.

V usage is TRBV5-1 and J usage is TRBJ2-5, with D tentatively TRBD1 (6 bases). Matching the DNA end better, TRBJ2-7 makes the J call doubtful. Per germline, CDR1 SGHRS and CDR2 YFSETQ. The CDR3 sequence is 15 residues long. CDR3 coding DNA: TGCGCCAGCAGCTTGGGGACAGCAGATTCCTACGAGCAGTACTTC. Amino acids: CASSLGTADSYEQYF.

V is TRBV27 and J is TRBJ1-1; 8 nucleotides line up with TRBD1. The CDR3 consists of 14 residues. V was pared by 3 bases and J by 4 bases, with 4 bases of the junction left unmatched. The germline V gene encodes CDR1 MNHEY and CDR2 SMNVEV (reference sequence). The CDR3 DNA follows: TGTGCCAGCAGTTTCTGGACAGGGAGCACTGAAGCTTTCTTT. It codes for CASSFWTGSTEAFF.

This clonotype was seen a few times. This rearrangement joins TRBV28 to TRBJ1-6; 7 bases are shared with TRBD1. The CDR3 spans 15 residues. CDR1 and CDR2 (germline): MDHEN, SYDVKM. J was trimmed by 6 bases and V by 4 bases; bases with no gene match: 6. DNA for the CDR3: TGTGCCAGCAGTTCACGGGACAGTAGTAATTCACCCCTCCACTTT. Its translation: CASSSRDSSNSPLHF. Full variable domain (missing parts from reference TRBV28 and TRBJ1-6): DVKVTQSSRYLVKRTGEKVFLECVQDMDHENMFWYRQDPGLGLRLIYFSYDVKMKEKGDIPEGYSVSREKKERFSLILESASTNQTSMYLCASSSRDSSNSPLHFGNGTRLTVT.

The chain carries TRBV3-1 and TRBJ2-3; no clear D. The CDR3 sequence is 14 residues long. The ends were cut back, 1 base at V and 4 bases at J, with 9 bases in the middle. Germline CDR1 is LGHDT and CDR2 is YNNKEL (reference sequence). The CDR3 reads CASSQGVGSDTQYF. DNA of the CDR3: TGTGCCAGCAGCCAAGGGGTCGGTTCAGATACGCAGTATTTT.

The table lists this clonotype with a few counts. V is TRBV11-3 and J is TRBJ2-3; 7 nucleotides align to TRBD1. The CDR3 has 16 residues. The ends lost 5 bases at V and 1 base at J; junction bases unmatched: 9. The germline V gene encodes CDR1 SGHNT and CDR2 YENEEA. CDR3 sequence: CASSARQGSGTDTQYF. In DNA, the CDR3 is TGTGCCAGCAGCGCCCGACAGGGCTCTGGCACAGATACGCAGTATTTT.

In this sample, this clonotype turned up a few times. The rearrangement joins TRBV29-1 to TRBJ2-3; D not resolved. Germline V CDR1 and CDR2: SQVTM, ANQGSEA. The CDR3 has 14 residues. V shed 4 bases and J shed 0 bases, with 11 bases lying between them. In DNA, the CDR3 is TGCAGCGTTGTGGGTCGTAGTAGCACAGATACGCAGTATTTT. Translated, it gives CSVVGRSSTDTQYF.

CDR3 nucleotide sequence: TGCAGCGCAACCAGCGGGAGTGCTTACAATGAGCAGTTCTTC. This encodes CSATSGSAYNEQFF. The V call is TRBV29-1, the J call TRBJ2-1, with 8 nucleotides matching TRBD2. Unmatched junction bases numbered 9, after V lost 7 bases and J lost 4 bases. The CDR3 covers 14 residues. The germline V gene encodes CDR1 SQVTM and CDR2 ANQGSEA.

This clonotype has more than one count but fewer than ten. V usage is TRBV5-1 and J usage is TRBJ1-1, with D possibly matching TRBD1 (5 bases). The CDR3 covers 14 residues. The germline gives CDR1 SGHRS, CDR2 YFSETQ. With 4 bases removed from V and 1 base from J, the gap between germline ends came to 11 bases. The CDR3, as DNA: TGCGCCAGCAGCACCCAAACAGGGAACACTGAAGCTTTCTTT. It codes for CASSTQTGNTEAFF.

The gene calls are TRBV15 and TRBJ1-4; D gene ambiguous. The CDR3 contains 16 residues. V lost 2 bases to trimming and J lost 0 bases, with 10 bases between them. Germline CDR1 is LNHNV and CDR2 is YYDKDF (reference sequence). The CDR3 reads CATSRSRAATNEKLFF. The CDR3 DNA is TGTGCCACCAGCAGAAGTCGGGCGGCAACTAATGAAAAACTGTTTTTT.

This chain joins TRBV29-1 and TRBJ2-3; tentative D call: TRBD1 (6 bases). The V end was cut by 4 bases, the J end by 6 bases, with 14 bases between. Germline V gene data show CDR1 as SQVTM and CDR2 as ANQGSEA. This CDR3 spans 13 amino acids. The CDR3 bases are TGCAGCGTTGGGGGGCGGGCGTTTGATACGCAGTATTTT. It codes for CSVGGRAFDTQYF.

This clonotype showed up just a few times. The chain links TRBV6-6 to TRBJ2-2; 11 bases line up with TRBD2. Per the germline V gene, CDR1 is MNHNY and CDR2 is SVGAGI (reference sequence). CDR3 length: 16 amino acids. J lost 8 bases, V lost 6 bases, and 11 bases had no gene match. The CDR3 sequence: CASRGTSGGLTGELFF. In nucleotides, the CDR3 is TGTGCCAGCAGGGGTACTAGCGGGGGACTCACTGGGGAGCTGTTTTTT.

The V call is TRBV7-9, the J call TRBJ1-4; the match to TRBD1 covers 7 bases. Per the germline V gene, CDR1 is SEHNR and CDR2 is FQNEAQ (reference sequence). CDR3 length: 14 residues. The junction had 6 bases not matched to a gene; V was cut back by 4 bases and J by 7 bases. CDR3 DNA sequence: TGTGCCAGCAGCTCTCCAGGGGGAGGTGAAAAACTGTTTTTT. This encodes CASSSPGGGEKLFF.

This sequence joins TRBV5-1 and TRBJ1-4, with 8 bases lining up with TRBD1. This CDR3 is built from 14 residues. CDR1 and CDR2 from the germline V gene are SGHRS and YFSETQ. The V segment lost 2 bases and the J segment 7 bases; nucleotides outside the gene matches: 4. CDR3 DNA sequence: TGCGCCAGCAGCTTAAGGACAGGGACTGAAAAACTGTTTTTT. Translation gives CASSLRTGTEKLFF. The full variable domain, with the rest looked up from reference TRBV5-1 and TRBJ1-4, is KAGVTQTPRYLIKTRGQQVTLSCSPISGHRSVSWYQQTPGQGLQFLFEYFSETQRNKGNFPGRFSGRQFSNSRSEMNVSTLELGDSALYLCASSLRTGTEKLFFGSGTQLSVL.

This chain connects TRBV12-3 or TRBV12-4 to TRBJ1-4; tentatively, D is TRBD1 (6 bases). The length of the CDR3 is 16 residues. With 2 bases removed from V and 3 bases from J, the gap between germline ends came to 13 bases. The CDR3 region is CASSLMGALANEKLFF. The CDR3, as DNA: TGTGCCAGCAGTTTAATGGGGGCGCTAGCTAATGAAAAACTGTTTTTT.

This clonotype was seen many times. CDR3 region: CSVVRGADTQYF. Here the CDR3 DNA reads TGCAGCGTAGTACGGGGTGCAGATACGCAGTATTTT. The genes are TRBV29-1 and TRBJ2-3, with D maybe TRBD2 (5 bases). CDR3 length equals 12 residues. V shed 6 bases and J shed 4 bases, with 11 bases lying between them. CDR1 and CDR2 (germline): SQVTM, ANQGSEA.

This chain links TRBV29-1 with TRBJ2-1; D unresolved. The end of the DNA aligns better with TRBJ2-5, so the J call may be wrong. The CDR3 has 12 residues. Germline lookup yields CDR1 SQVTM and CDR2 ANQGSEA. CDR3 loop: CSVEVPLETQYF. CDR3 coding DNA: TGCAGCGTTGAGGTACCCCTAGAGACCCAGTACTTC.